This TCR beta chain appears in the sequencing data of a study of blood T cells in healthy people across ages (dated by TCRdb to the mid-2010s). Study-wide context: Template switching captured roughly one uniquely barcoded TCR beta cDNA molecule per two T cells in model experiments. To track age-related changes in TCR beta repertoire diversity, the study relied on deep sequencing normalized with unique cDNA molecular identifiers. Donors were grouped into four age groups: young (average approximately 16 years), middle-aged (less than 40), aged (62) and long-lived (around 82). Donors of different ages were randomly distributed across sequencing lanes to avoid experimental bias. The study analyzed two additional independent replicas of 1 million unique cDNA reads from the same blood draw for two donors, one aged 18 to 30 and one aged 80 or older.

This clonotype occurred a few times. This clone's antigen is unknown. No qualities accompany the bases; no much larger clone lies one base away. Libraries were made using 5' RACE. Instrument used: Illumina HiSeq 2500. The second PCR ran for about 6 to 12 cycles and used a J-beta primer mix along with a sample-barcoded 5' primer. A template-switch 5' adaptor carrying 12 random nucleotides introduced a unique molecular identifier onto each TCR beta cDNA molecule. Each sample yielded at least 3 million CDR3-containing paired-end reads. First-strand cDNA was synthesized from all RNA with the Mint cDNA synthesis kit, primed by a TRBC-specific oligonucleotide. Following uracil-DNA glycosylase treatment, all cDNA underwent a first 18-cycle PCR with the universal primers M1SS and BC2_uni_R. The paper's data handling went like this. Each sample was normalized by randomly selecting 1 million high-quality reads, each carrying a distinct molecular identifier. Reads sharing molecular identifiers were discarded rather than binned into consensus sequences. MiTCR, with a Q25 quality threshold and the strictest error-elimination algorithm, was used for CDR3 identification, clonotype clustering and error correction. A nonparametric unseen species model with Euler transformation was used to estimate a lower bound on total TCR beta diversity. Through fastp at Q25 and MiXCR, TCRdb rebuilt clones from the public reads, retaining in-frame beta chains. Every distinct CDR3 protein forms one entry, paired with its most common genes and DNA. Here the V and J calls rest on TCRdb's processing, not on the authors' analysis. Recorded for this sample are approximately 790,000 distinct CDR3 sequences; around two thirds of them occurred a single time. The ten largest clones represent around a quarter of the sample.

The paper as a whole reports these results and caveats: Estimates of total diversity based on one million sequenced T cells were regarded as lower bounds and as underestimates. There was a strong correlation between observed TCR beta diversity and the percentage of naive T cells measured by flow cytometry. The CMV infection status of donors was not known, potentially confounding age-related changes in expanded clonotypes. Since profiling was done on bulk unsorted PBMCs, naive and antigen-experienced compartments could not be conclusively compared. Compared with the aged group, the long-lived group had more naive CD4+ T cells, fewer expanded clones and increased TCR diversity, suggesting age selection. Observed TCR beta diversity per million T cells fell roughly linearly with age, and a significant reduction was already apparent by age about 43.

The roughly 42 donors, aged about 6 to 95 years, were systemically healthy Caucasian individuals from Russia. Each donor gave around 9 milliliters of peripheral blood, collected into EDTA-treated Vacutainer tubes. Ficoll-Paque density-gradient centrifugation was used to isolate PBMCs, with at least 7 million per sample. Trizol reagent was used to extract total RNA from the PBMCs, yielding at least 6 micrograms per sample. For every donor, an aliquot of PBMCs went through flow cytometry to measure the percentages of naive CD45RAhigh/CD27high T cells. This TCR was sampled from a young man in good health. The sequenced material came from blood.

The nucleotide sequence reads TGTGCCAGCAGCTCCGGGTTCGGAGGGGGGGCGACAGATACGCAGTATTTT. This yields the protein CASSSGFGGGATDTQYF. In this chain, TRBV7-2 is recombined with TRBJ2-3, and the D gene may be TRBD2, 7 bases matching. CDR1 and CDR2 are read off the germline V gene as SGHTA and FQGNSA. V drops 4 bases and J drops 3 bases, leaving 20 bases in between. Its CDR3 holds 17 amino acids, cysteine through phenylalanine. Just the 51-base CDR3 DNA is kept, in frame starting at base 1.